Listed here are 29 T cell receptor beta chains from one sample, sequenced in a study of tumor-infiltrating lymphocytes in primary liver carcinoma. Co-extracted RNA and DNA came from about 19-30 mg of unsorted bulk tissue. A primer matching the constant region was used to make TCR beta cDNA from 450 to 500 ng of total RNA. ARM-PCR was slightly modified, and three nested multiplex PCR rounds with it gave rise to the TCR beta libraries. The first two PCR rounds used TRBV1-TRBV30 forward primers with a C-beta reverse primer, roughly 10 cycles each. TCRdb fed the multiplex PCR reads into MiXCR, producing one record per CDR3 protein. This sample carries more than 55,000 distinct CDR3 sequences, 71% of them seen once, and the ten largest clones take approximately 52%. The sample consisted of liver tumor tissue from sampling region 2. Stated subset: tumor region T2, inferior pole. Receptor source: a man aged 35 to 55 with primary liver carcinoma and hepatitis B virus infection.

Concerning this clonotype itself: Given a much more abundant clone one base away, this may be a read error. The rearrangement links TRBV29-1 to TRBJ1-5; TRBD1 is a possible D gene (5 bases). From germline, CDR1 is SQVTM and CDR2 ANQGSEA. This CDR3 has 13 residues. Trimming pared 7 bases from V and 4 bases from J, leaving 14 bases between. The CDR3 sequence: CSAGRGANQPQHF. The CDR3, as DNA: TGCAGCGCCGGAAGGGGAGCGAATCAGCCCCAGCATTTT.

Turning to this clonotype: The conserved phenylalanine or tryptophan normally closing the CDR3 is absent here, so this likely arose from a read error. V usage is TRBV4-3 and J usage is TRBJ2-3; no clear D gene. There are 12 residues in the CDR3. CDR1 is LGHNA and CDR2 is YSLEER in the germline V gene. V lost 4 bases, J lost 1 base, and 3 bases lay in between. The CDR3 loop reads CASSPGTDTQYI. The CDR3 DNA reads TGCGCCAGCAGCCCGGGCACAGATACGCAGTATATT.

This clonotype was recorded many times. The chain couples TRBV4-2 to TRBJ1-2; the match to TRBD1 covers 12 bases. This CDR3 has 17 residues. CDR1 is LGHNA, CDR2 YNFKEQ, per germline. The V gene end was trimmed by 1 base and the J gene end by 8 bases; junction bases not matched to a gene: 11. CDR3: CASSQVGTGGAAKGYTF. The CDR3 DNA follows: TGTGCCAGCAGCCAAGTAGGGACAGGGGGCGCAGCGAAGGGCTACACCTTC.

A remark on this clonotype: A junction end diverges from the germline sequence, so it may reflect a read error. The rearrangement joins TRBV5-6 to TRBJ2-5; D possibly corresponds to TRBD1 (5 bases). CDR1 and CDR2 from the germline V gene are SGHDT and YYEEEE. CDR3 length equals 14 residues. CDR3 sequence reads: CAGSWSAGQETQYF. Written as DNA, the CDR3 is TGTGCCGGCAGCTGGTCGGCAGGGCAAGAGACCCAGTACTTC.

A word on this clonotype: Given a much more abundant clone one base away, this may be a read error. The rearrangement joins TRBV5-1 to TRBJ1-2; the D gene is possibly TRBD1 (5 bases). The CDR3 consists of 15 residues. Germline CDR1 reads SGHRS; CDR2 reads YFSETQ. Deletions cut 4 bases from V and 4 bases from J, with 17 bases between. CDR3 nucleotide sequence: TGCGCCAGCAGCCCGCGCTACAGGAGTAGCTATGGCTACACCTTC. Protein: CASSPRYRSSYGYTF.

The chain joins TRBV9 to TRBJ2-3, with TRBD2 identical over 10 bases. After removal of 4 bases from V and 0 bases from J, the junction contained 14 bases not matched to a gene. The CDR3 has 19 residues. Germline CDR1 and CDR2: SGDLS and YYNGEE. CDR3: CASSPRIAGGGTSTDTQYF. CDR3 DNA sequence: TGTGCCAGCAGCCCGAGGATAGCGGGAGGAGGAACTAGCACAGATACGCAGTATTTT.

This clonotype was seen a few times. The chain has TRBV24-1 and TRBJ2-3; no firm D call. V was trimmed by 3 bases and J by 2 bases, leaving 14 bases between them. From germline, CDR1 is KGHDR and CDR2 SFDVKD. The CDR3 has 16 residues. The CDR3 DNA reads TGTGCCACCAGTGATGCGACCGCAAATCCCACAGATACGCAGTATTTT. Protein: CATSDATANPTDTQYF.

A word on this clonotype: Without the conserved terminal phenylalanine or tryptophan, this CDR3 likely stems from a read error. Because the CDR3's place on the DNA is in doubt, the DNA is left out and the CDR3 is given as listed by TCRdb. The rearrangement links TRBV10-3 to TRBJ2-5; TRBD1 is taken as the D call from the table, unchecked against the DNA. Ends included, the CDR3 has 13 residues. The germline gives CDR1 ENHRY, CDR2 SYGVKD. The CDR3 reads CAISDRGRETQNV.

This clonotype counts as medium-sized (0.01 to 0.1%). The genes are TRBV6-5 and TRBJ2-5; maybe TRBD2 (6 bases). The V end was cut by 4 bases, the J end by 5 bases, with 11 bases between. This CDR3 spans 13 amino acids. Germline V gene data show CDR1 as MNHEY and CDR2 as SVGAGI. The CDR3 coding sequence is TGTGCCAGCAGTTCCGGGAGAGGGGAGACCCAGTACTTC. This encodes CASSSGRGETQYF.

This clonotype was detected ten times or more. The rearrangement uses TRBV21-1 and TRBJ2-1. TRBV21-1 is a known pseudogene. This CDR3 comprises 13 residues. CDR3 in DNA: TGTGCCAGCAGCAAAGGACGGAACAATGAGCAGTTCTTC. Residues: CASSKGRNNEQFF.

For this clonotype: Since the CDR3 does not end with the conserved phenylalanine or tryptophan, this likely comes from a read error. The gene calls are TRBV28 and TRBJ1-2; D is ambiguous. The germline CDR1 and CDR2 sequences are MDHEN and SYDVKM. The CDR3 contains 12 residues. V shed 6 bases and J shed 10 bases, with 15 bases lying between them. In nucleotides, the CDR3 is TGTGCCAGCAGCTACTACAGCGGGGACTACACCATC. Its translation: CASSYYSGDYTI.

With respect to this clonotype: Since the CDR3 does not end with the conserved phenylalanine or tryptophan, this likely comes from a read error. The V gene is TRBV4-1, the J gene TRBJ1-2; D not certain. Germline CDR1 is MGHRA and CDR2 is YSYEKL. The CDR3 is 15 amino acids. The ends were cut back, 6 bases at V and 2 bases at J, with 16 bases in the middle. CDR3 bases: TGCGCCAGCAGTCCGTCCACTGGACTCAACTATGGCTACACCTTG. Translation: CASSPSTGLNYGYTL.

This chain uses TRBV6-2 or TRBV6-3 with TRBJ2-7; D is unclear. The germline V gene has CDR1 MNHEY and CDR2 SVGEGT. Trimming pared 10 bases from V and 3 bases from J, leaving 19 bases between. This CDR3 has 14 amino acids. CDR3 DNA: TGTGCCAAGAGTTACGCCCGACAATACTACGAGCAGTACTTC. Protein product: CAKSYARQYYEQYF.

This clonotype was observed a few times. The junction differs from germline at one of its ends, possibly a read error. The chain uses TRBV5-8 and TRBJ2-2; D uncertain. The CDR3 contains 14 residues. Germline CDR1 and CDR2: SGHTS and YDEGEE. The CDR3 is CATSSDLNTGELFF. For the CDR3, the DNA is TGTGCCACCAGCTCAGACCTTAACACCGGGGAGCTGTTTTTT.

On this clonotype: A read error may produce the germline difference seen at one junction end. This chain joins TRBV11-2 and TRBJ2-2; D is possibly TRBD1 (6 bases). Germline V lookup: CDR1 SGHAT, CDR2 FQNNGV. The CDR3 loop spans 13 amino acids. The CDR3 DNA is TGTGCCAGCAGCTTAACAGGGCTCGGGGAGCTGTATTTT. Translation gives CASSLTGLGELYF.

The chain has TRBV6-2 or TRBV6-3 and TRBJ2-1; 7 nucleotides align to TRBD2. The CDR3 has 16 amino acids. CDR1 and CDR2 (germline): MNHEY, SVGEGT. After removal of 4 bases from V and 8 bases from J, the junction contained 14 bases not matched to a gene. As DNA, the CDR3 is TGTGCCAGCAGTTTCTATATAGCGGGTGTCGAGGATGAGCAGTTCTTC. It is translated as CASSFYIAGVEDEQFF.

The chain uses TRBV19 and TRBJ1-5; maybe TRBD1 (6 bases). Trimming took off 7 bases at V and 6 bases at J, with 19 bases between the two ends. This CDR3 contains 15 residues. Germline CDR1 LNHDA, CDR2 SQIVND (reference sequence). Written as DNA, the CDR3 is TGTGCCAGTATCATTTCAGGGGACGCGGGTCAGCCCCAGCATTTT. It specifies CASIISGDAGQPQHF.

A word on this clonotype: This CDR3 fails to terminate in the conserved phenylalanine or tryptophan, so it likely reflects a read error. This chain uses TRBV4-3 with TRBJ1-2, with D perhaps TRBD1 (5 bases). Trimming left V 3 bases short and J 5 bases short, with 16 bases between. The CDR3 spans 15 residues. Looked up from germline, CDR1 is LGHNA and CDR2 is YSLEER. The CDR3 here is CASSQSPGGSYGYTL. The CDR3 DNA reads as TGCGCCAGCAGCCAGAGTCCCGGGGGATCATATGGCTACACCTTG.

On this clonotype: A read error may produce the germline difference seen at one junction end. The J gene is TRBJ2-3, the V gene TRBV7-9; a weak D match, TRBD2 (5 bases). Germline V gene sequence: CDR1 SEHNR, CDR2 FQNEAQ (reference sequence). The length of the CDR3 is 16 residues. For the CDR3, the DNA is TGTGCCAGCAGCTCCATCACCGGCGGGCTTGCAGATACGCACTATTTT. It yields the protein CASSSITGGLADTHYF.

Points on this clonotype: A much larger clone differs from this one at a single base, so this may be a read error. The missing conserved phenylalanine or tryptophan at the end of this CDR3 makes a read error likely. The gene calls are TRBV18 and TRBJ2-7, with D tentatively TRBD2 (6 bases). CDR1 is KGHSH and CDR2 is LQKENI in the germline V gene. V lost 1 base, J lost 6 bases, and 10 bases lay in between. The CDR3 runs to 13 residues. CDR3 DNA sequence: TGTGCCAGCTCACCACTGGGACTGGCCGAGCAGTACATC. Translated, it gives CASSPLGLAEQYI.

As to this clonotype: A read error may produce the germline difference seen at one junction end. The chain is built from TRBV10-2 and TRBJ1-2; 7 bases match TRBD1. The germline V gene has CDR1 WSHSY and CDR2 SAAADI. The CDR3 extends over 12 amino acids. The CDR3 sequence: CTSTGTAYGYAF. DNA for the CDR3: TGCACCAGCACCGGGACAGCCTATGGCTACGCCTTC.

About this clonotype: One end of the junction is discordant with germline, which a read error may explain. The chain combines TRBV11-2 with TRBJ2-5; maybe TRBD1 (7 bases). CDR1 and CDR2 from the germline V gene are SGHAT and FQNNGV. The CDR3 spans 16 residues. In DNA form, the CDR3 reads TGTGCCAACAGCTTAACAGCAGGGGGTTCGGGGGAGACTCAGTACTTC. Its protein product is CANSLTAGGSGETQYF.

Concerning this clonotype: A junction boundary mismatches the germline segment, possibly from a read error. J is TRBJ1-1 and V is TRBV29-1, with D possibly matching TRBD1 (5 bases). CDR1 and CDR2 from the germline V gene are SQVTM and ANQGSEA. The CDR3 covers 14 residues. CDR3 nucleotide sequence: TGCAGCGTTGTCCGGGGGGGACTAAACACTGTAGCTTTCTTT. Translated, it gives CSVVRGGLNTVAFF.

For this clonotype: The junction differs from germline at one of its ends, possibly a read error. This chain uses TRBV6-5 with TRBJ1-6, with unresolved D. Germline V lookup: CDR1 MNHEY, CDR2 SVGAGI. The CDR3 consists of 15 residues. The CDR3 reads CVSMHSGVNNSPLHF. DNA for the CDR3: TGTGTCAGCATGCACAGTGGGGTGAATAATTCACCCCTCCACTTT.

This clonotype occurred a few times. Since the CDR3 does not end with the conserved phenylalanine or tryptophan, this likely comes from a read error. The chain recombines TRBV28 with TRBJ2-2, with D perhaps TRBD2 (5 bases). The germline CDR1 and CDR2 sequences are MDHEN and SYDVKM. The CDR3 totals 14 residues. V was shortened by 2 bases and J by 6 bases, with 10 bases between the two germline ends. The CDR3 sequence: CASSLMRRAGELFL. The CDR3 DNA reads as TGTGCCAGCAGTTTAATGCGGCGGGCCGGGGAGCTGTTTCTT.

Details on this clonotype: Without the conserved terminal phenylalanine or tryptophan, this CDR3 likely stems from a read error. The chain links TRBV6-2 or TRBV6-3 to TRBJ1-5, with D possibly TRBD1 on 5 matching bases. The CDR3 loop spans 15 amino acids. The germline gives CDR1 MNHEY, CDR2 SVGEGT. CDR3 bases: TGTGCCAGCACCCTCGACAGTTATAGCAATCAGCCTCAGCATTAT. Amino acids: CASTLDSYSNQPQHY.

This chain links TRBV2 with TRBJ1-2; D remains unclear. The CDR3 covers 13 residues. Germline V gene lookup returns CDR1 SNHLY and CDR2 FYNNEI. Trimming removed 7 bases at V and 7 bases at J, with 16 bases between. Written as DNA, the CDR3 is TGTGCCAGCAACTACCTTACCGAAGGTGGCTACACCTTC. As protein: CASNYLTEGGYTF.

This chain joins TRBV12-3 or TRBV12-4 and TRBJ1-2; D gene ambiguous. The CDR3 covers 12 residues. Between the trimmed V and J ends, which lost 6 bases and 8 bases, there was a span of 13 bases. The CDR3 loop reads CASSSGGMGYTF. The CDR3 DNA is TGTGCCAGCAGCTCTGGAGGTATGGGCTACACCTTC.

With regard to this clonotype: With a much larger clone just one base away, this may be a read error. The V and J genes are TRBV5-1 and TRBJ2-2; TRBD1 or TRBD2 may be the D gene (5 bases each). V was cut by 6 bases and J by 2 bases, with 14 bases left in between. The CDR3 loop spans 15 amino acids. Germline loops: CDR1 SGHRS, CDR2 YFSETQ. In DNA form, the CDR3 reads TGCGCCAGCAACGGGACGGGCGCAAACACCGGGGAGCTGTTTTTT. Translation gives CASNGTGANTGELFF. The full variable domain, in which reference TRBV5-1 and TRBJ2-2 provide the parts outside the CDR3, is KAGVTQTPRYLIKTRGQQVTLSCSPISGHRSVSWYQQTPGQGLQFLFEYFSETQRNKGNFPGRFSGRQFSNSRSEMNVSTLELGDSALYLCASNGTGANTGELFFGEGSRLTVL.